Following are 13 T cell receptor beta chains from one sample sequenced in a study of patients and donors after allogeneic stem cell transplantation. Via MiXCR, TCRdb re-called the RT-PCR reads, giving one row per CDR3 protein. The table lists about 31,000 distinct CDR3 sequences, nearly 7% of them singletons, with approximately 30% in the top ten. The sequencing input was blood, either unsorted or a sorted T cell fraction (not recorded which). All receptors come from a human donor who was either an allogeneic HSCT recipient or a stem cell or donor lymphocyte infusion donor (not recorded which). It is not recorded whose cells these are; they may come from a transplant donor.

This clonotype is labeled as medium-sized. This rearrangement joins TRBV12-3 or TRBV12-4 to TRBJ1-1; D is unresolved. The ends were cut back, 5 bases at V and 0 bases at J, with 7 bases in the middle. The CDR3 totals 13 residues. The CDR3 DNA sequence: TGTGCCAGCAGTGCCGGGATGAACACTGAAGCTTTCTTT. It specifies CASSAGMNTEAFF.

The table lists this clonotype with a few counts. This chain joins TRBV5-1 and TRBJ2-1, with 8 bases fitting TRBD2. Trimming removed 4 bases from V and 7 bases from J; junction bases left unmatched: 10. This CDR3 comprises 15 residues. Germline V gives CDR1 SGHRS, CDR2 YFSETQ. The CDR3 DNA reads as TGCGCCAGCAGCATACAACCGGGACTAGAGAATGAGCAGTTCTTC. Residues: CASSIQPGLENEQFF.

This chain connects TRBV30 to TRBJ1-1; D is uncertain. This CDR3 has 13 amino acids. Trimming pared 8 bases from V and 2 bases from J, leaving 15 bases between. CDR1 is GTSNPN and CDR2 is SVGIG in the germline V gene (reference sequence). The DNA for the CDR3 is TGTGCCCTCACCGGGCAGTCTAACACTGAAGCTTTCTTT. It codes for CALTGQSNTEAFF.

This clonotype was recorded many times. J is TRBJ2-1 and V is TRBV20-1; D call uncertain. The ends were cut back, 1 base at V and 9 bases at J, with 10 bases in the middle. The CDR3 consists of 12 residues. Germline V gene lookup returns CDR1 DFQATT and CDR2 SNEGSKA (reference sequence). The CDR3 nucleotides are TGCAGTGCTAGAGTGTGGGCGATTGAGCAGTTCTTC. This gives the protein CSARVWAIEQFF.

In its sample, this clonotype was seen a few times. The chain links TRBV7-9 to TRBJ2-5, with TRBD2 as a possible D gene (5 bases). Trimming took off 5 bases at V and 4 bases at J, with 17 bases between the two ends. The germline V gene encodes CDR1 SEHNR and CDR2 FQNEAQ (reference sequence). The CDR3 runs to 15 residues. The chain's CDR3 is CASSISRVPPETQYF. The DNA for the CDR3 is TGTGCCAGCAGCATATCGCGGGTACCCCCAGAGACCCAGTACTTC. The full variable domain, with the rest looked up from reference TRBV7-9 and TRBJ2-5, is DTGVSQNPRHKITKRGQNVTFRCDPISEHNRLYWYRQTLGQGPEFLTYFQNEAQLEKSRLLSDRFSAERPKGSFSTLEIQRTEQGDSAMYLCASSISRVPPETQYFGPGTRLLVL.

This clonotype was recorded many times. The V call is TRBV20-1, the J call TRBJ1-5, with no clear D. The V gene's germline CDR1 is DFQATT and CDR2 SNEGSKA (reference sequence). Trimming cost V 0 bases and J 3 bases, with 12 bases left between them. The CDR3 consists of 15 residues. CDR3 bases: TGCAGTGCTAGAGATCCGACCGATTTCAATCAGCCCCAGCATTTT. Protein product: CSARDPTDFNQPQHF.

This clonotype appeared many times. The chain carries TRBV12-3 or TRBV12-4 and TRBJ1-4; 8 positions agree with TRBD1. V was pared by 6 bases and J by 5 bases, with 5 bases of the junction left unmatched. The CDR3 consists of 14 residues. The CDR3 sequence: CASRKGQGNEKLFF. CDR3 DNA sequence: TGTGCCAGCAGAAAAGGACAGGGCAATGAAAAACTGTTTTTT.

In its sample, this clonotype was seen many times. V usage is TRBV30 and J usage is TRBJ2-1, with D tentatively TRBD1 or TRBD2 (6 bases each). The CDR3 loop spans 14 amino acids. Per germline, CDR1 GTSNPN and CDR2 SVGIG (reference sequence). Trimming took off 3 bases at V and 4 bases at J, with 13 bases between the two ends. The CDR3 DNA reads TGTGCCTGGAGAGGGGGAGGTCCATACAATGAGCAGTTCTTC. It encodes CAWRGGGPYNEQFF.

V usage is TRBV7-3 and J usage is TRBJ2-1, with 8 bases lining up with TRBD1. Trimming cost V 8 bases and J 0 bases; bases outside gene matches: 6. Germline values: CDR1 SGHTA, CDR2 FQGTGA. The CDR3 consists of 15 residues. The CDR3 here is CASSTGGSSYNEQFF. The CDR3 nucleotides read TGTGCCAGCTCAACAGGGGGAAGCTCCTACAATGAGCAGTTCTTC.

This clonotype was seen more than once but under ten times. This chain uses TRBV21-1 with TRBJ2-1; TRBD1, the table's D call, lacks a check against the DNA. TRBV21-1 is described as a pseudogene. This CDR3 spans 15 amino acids. For the CDR3, the DNA is TGTGCCAGCAGCAAAGGAGGGGACAGGGCGAATGAGCAGTTCTTC. Translating it yields CASSKGGDRANEQFF.

This clonotype was seen many times. This chain uses TRBV4-3 with TRBJ1-1; D unresolved. This CDR3 has 15 amino acids. The V end lost 0 bases, the J end lost 4 bases, and 12 bases lay between the germline ends. CDR1 is LGHNA, CDR2 YSLEER, per germline. CDR3 region: CASSQESVLGTEAFF. As DNA, the CDR3 is TGCGCCAGCAGCCAAGAGTCCGTTCTGGGCACTGAAGCTTTCTTT.

There are a few counts of this clonotype. V gene TRBV6-2 or TRBV6-3 combines with J gene TRBJ1-5, with D perhaps matching TRBD1 (6 bases). The CDR3 totals 15 residues. The germline V gene has CDR1 MNHEY and CDR2 SVGEGT. V was cut by 4 bases and J by 1 base, with 11 bases left in between. This CDR3 is CASSLQGMSNQPQHF. In DNA, the CDR3 is TGTGCCAGCAGTTTACAGGGTATGAGCAATCAGCCCCAGCATTTT.

This clonotype was observed at least ten times. The rearrangement uses TRBV29-1 and TRBJ1-2; no clear D. The CDR3 sequence is 11 residues long. Germline V lookup: CDR1 SQVTM, CDR2 ANQGSEA. Trimming removed 5 bases at V and 4 bases at J, with 8 bases between. CDR3 DNA: TGCAGCGTTTCACGGGCCTATGGCTACACCTTC. Residues: CSVSRAYGYTF.